The rows below give T cell receptor beta chains drawn from one sample of a study of cytomegalovirus exposure and HLA in healthy donors. Produced via immunoSEQ multiplex PCR; TCRdb's table is partial and in-frame only. This table has some 200,000 clones, 82% appearing once. Sequencing used PBMCs. All receptors come from a woman aged 50 to 60 in good health and CMV-seropositive. The CDR3 runs from the conserved cysteine through the conserved F or W. The D gene is left open where the match is weak. Some rows mark clone size as missing; the rest say once, few, many or name a class of expanded clone.

abundance,v_gene,j_gene,d_gene,CDR3aa,CDR3nt
.,TRBV5-1,TRBJ2-3,TRBD2,CASSLASGKSTDTQYF,TGCGCCAGCAGCTTGGCCAGCGGGAAGAGCACAGATACGCAGTATTTT
.,TRBV28,TRBJ1-5,TRBD1,CASRTGINQPQHF,TGTGCCAGTCGGACAGGAATAAATCAGCCCCAGCATTTT
.,TRBV4-1,TRBJ2-7,TRBD1,CASSPGQGSYEQYF,TGCGCCAGCAGCCCAGGACAGGGCTCCTACGAGCAGTACTTC
.,TRBV28,TRBJ2-7,.,CASRNPGHAYEQYF,TGTGCCAGCCGAAACCCGGGACACGCATACGAGCAGTACTTC
.,TRBV10-3,TRBJ1-3,.,CATWTEPGNTIYF,TGTGCCACGTGGACAGAGCCTGGAAACACCATATATTTT
few,TRBV18,TRBJ2-1,TRBD2,CASSRGLAGDNEQFF,TGTGCCAGCTCACGGGGACTAGCGGGGGACAATGAGCAGTTCTTC
few,TRBV10-3,TRBJ2-1,TRBD2,CAISESPSGSEQFF,TGTGCCATCAGTGAGTCGCCTAGCGGGAGCGAGCAGTTCTTC
.,TRBV9,TRBJ2-2,TRBD2,CASSGGDYTTGELFF,TGTGCCAGCAGCGGCGGGGACTACACCACCGGGGAGCTGTTTTTT
.,TRBV2,TRBJ1-5,.,CASSEARGGGQPQHF,TGTGCCAGCAGTGAAGCGCGCGGGGGCGGCCAGCCCCAGCATTTT
.,TRBV7-2,TRBJ1-6,.,CASSRRTADQTPLHF,TGTGCCAGCAGCCGACGGACAGCCGACCAAACACCCCTCCACTTT
few,TRBV28,TRBJ2-7,.,CASSPEWPGAYEQYF,TGTGCCAGCAGCCCGGAATGGCCAGGGGCCTACGAGCAGTACTTC
.,TRBV18,TRBJ2-3,TRBD1,CASSPSRTGVPTDTQYF,TGTGCCAGCTCACCATCTCGGACAGGGGTACCCACAGATACGCAGTATTTT
.,TRBV7-2,TRBJ2-7,TRBD2,CASSAGTSGAYEQYF,TGTGCCAGCAGCGCGGGGACTAGCGGAGCATACGAGCAGTACTTC
.,TRBV6-5,TRBJ2-7,TRBD1,CASSRSDRAGEQYF,TGTGCCAGCAGTCGATCGGACAGGGCGGGCGAGCAGTACTTC
.,TRBV19,TRBJ2-7,.,CASGVTGASGYEQYF,TGTGCCAGTGGCGTGACAGGCGCATCGGGCTACGAGCAGTACTTC
.,TRBV19,TRBJ2-2,.,CASSRTENTGELFF,TGTGCCAGTAGTCGGACAGAGAACACCGGGGAGCTGTTTTTT